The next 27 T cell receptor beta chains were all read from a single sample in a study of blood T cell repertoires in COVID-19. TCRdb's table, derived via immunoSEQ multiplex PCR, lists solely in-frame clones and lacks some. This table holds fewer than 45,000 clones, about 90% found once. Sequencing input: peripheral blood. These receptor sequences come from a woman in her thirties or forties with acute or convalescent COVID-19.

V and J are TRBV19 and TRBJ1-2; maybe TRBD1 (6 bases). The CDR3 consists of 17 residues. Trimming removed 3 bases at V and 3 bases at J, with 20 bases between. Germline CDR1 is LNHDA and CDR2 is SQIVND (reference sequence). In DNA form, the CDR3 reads TGTGCCAGTAGTATGTCCTTCCGGGGGGCAACTGACTATGGCTACACCTTC. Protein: CASSMSFRGATDYGYTF.

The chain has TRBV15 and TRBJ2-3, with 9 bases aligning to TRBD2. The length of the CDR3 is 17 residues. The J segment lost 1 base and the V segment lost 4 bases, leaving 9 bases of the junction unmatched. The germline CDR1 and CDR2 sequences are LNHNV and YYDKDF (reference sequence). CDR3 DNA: TGTGCCACCAGCACCCGTTTACTAGCGGGTGGCACAGATACGCAGTATTTT. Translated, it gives CATSTRLLAGGTDTQYF. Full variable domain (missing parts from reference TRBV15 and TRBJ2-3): DAMVIQNPRYQVTQFGKPVTLSCSQTLNHNVMYWYQQKSSQAPKLLFHYYDKDFNNEADTPDNFQSRRPNTSFCFLDIRSPGLGDTAMYLCATSTRLLAGGTDTQYFGPGTRLTVL.

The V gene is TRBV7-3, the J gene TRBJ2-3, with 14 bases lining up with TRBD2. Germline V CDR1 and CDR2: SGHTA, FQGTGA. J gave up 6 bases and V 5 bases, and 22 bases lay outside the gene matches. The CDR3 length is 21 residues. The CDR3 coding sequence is TGTGCCAGCAGCCCACAGCCGCCGGGACTAGCGGGGGCCCGAGCCACCGATACGCAGTATTTT. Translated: CASSPQPPGLAGARATDTQYF.

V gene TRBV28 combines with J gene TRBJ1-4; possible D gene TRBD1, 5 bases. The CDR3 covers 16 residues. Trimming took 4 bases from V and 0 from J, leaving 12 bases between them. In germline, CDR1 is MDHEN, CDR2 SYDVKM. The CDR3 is CASSSPQGSTNEKLFF. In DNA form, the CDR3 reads TGTGCCAGCAGTTCACCCCAGGGATCAACTAATGAAAAACTGTTTTTT. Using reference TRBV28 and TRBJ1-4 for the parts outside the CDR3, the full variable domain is DVKVTQSSRYLVKRTGEKVFLECVQDMDHENMFWYRQDPGLGLRLIYFSYDVKMKEKGDIPEGYSVSREKKERFSLILESASTNQTSMYLCASSSPQGSTNEKLFFGSGTQLSVL.

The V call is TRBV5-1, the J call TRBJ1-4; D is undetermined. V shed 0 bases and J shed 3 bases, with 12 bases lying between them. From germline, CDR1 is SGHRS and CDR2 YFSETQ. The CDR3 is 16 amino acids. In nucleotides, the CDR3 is TGCGCCAGCAGCTTGGTATATTCGGTCTCTAATGAAAAACTGTTTTTT. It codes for CASSLVYSVSNEKLFF. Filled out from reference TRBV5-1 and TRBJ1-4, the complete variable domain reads KAGVTQTPRYLIKTRGQQVTLSCSPISGHRSVSWYQQTPGQGLQFLFEYFSETQRNKGNFPGRFSGRQFSNSRSEMNVSTLELGDSALYLCASSLVYSVSNEKLFFGSGTQLSVL.

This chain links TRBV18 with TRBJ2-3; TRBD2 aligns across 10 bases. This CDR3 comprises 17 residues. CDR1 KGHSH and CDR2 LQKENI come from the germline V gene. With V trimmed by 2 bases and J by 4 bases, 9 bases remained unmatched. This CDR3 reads CASSPIPGLALADTQYF. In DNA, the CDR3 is TGTGCCAGCTCACCAATACCGGGACTAGCGCTGGCAGATACGCAGTATTTT.

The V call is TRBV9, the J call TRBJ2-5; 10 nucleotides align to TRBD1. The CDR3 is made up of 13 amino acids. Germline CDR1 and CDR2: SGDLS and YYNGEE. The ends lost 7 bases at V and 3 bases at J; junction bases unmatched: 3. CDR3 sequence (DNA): TGTGCCAGCCTAGGACAGGGGGAAGAGACCCAGTACTTC. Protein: CASLGQGEETQYF.

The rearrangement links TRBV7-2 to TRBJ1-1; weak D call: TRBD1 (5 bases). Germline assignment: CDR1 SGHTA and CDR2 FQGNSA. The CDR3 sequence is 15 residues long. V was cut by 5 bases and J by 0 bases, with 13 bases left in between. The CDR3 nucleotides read TGTGCCAGCAGCCCTCGACAGAGAATGAACACTGAAGCTTTCTTT. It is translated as CASSPRQRMNTEAFF. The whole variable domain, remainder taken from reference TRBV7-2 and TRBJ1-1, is GAGVSQSPSNKVTEKGKDVELRCDPISGHTALYWYRQSLGQGLEFLIYFQGNSAPDKSGLPSDRFSAERTGGSVSTLTIQRTQQEDSAVYLCASSPRQRMNTEAFFGQGTRLTVV.

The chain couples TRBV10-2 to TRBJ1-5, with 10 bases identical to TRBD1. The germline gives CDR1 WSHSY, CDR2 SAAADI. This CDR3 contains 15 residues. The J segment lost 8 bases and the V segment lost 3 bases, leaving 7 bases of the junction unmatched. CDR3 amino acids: CASSDLTGGREPQHF. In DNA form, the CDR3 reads TGCGCCAGCAGTGACCTGACAGGGGGCAGAGAGCCCCAGCATTTT.

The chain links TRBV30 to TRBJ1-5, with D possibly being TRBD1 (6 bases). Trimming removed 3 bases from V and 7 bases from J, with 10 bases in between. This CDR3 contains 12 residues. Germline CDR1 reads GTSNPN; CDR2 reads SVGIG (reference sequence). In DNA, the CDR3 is TGTGCCTGGAGCTACAGGGACCAGCCCCAGCATTTT. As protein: CAWSYRDQPQHF.

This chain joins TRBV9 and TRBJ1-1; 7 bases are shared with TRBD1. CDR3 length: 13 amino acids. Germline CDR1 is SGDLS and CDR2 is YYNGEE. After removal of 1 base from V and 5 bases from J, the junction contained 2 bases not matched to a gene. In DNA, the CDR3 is TGTGCCAGCAGCGTATCAGGGGGAACTGAAGCTTTCTTT. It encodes CASSVSGGTEAFF.

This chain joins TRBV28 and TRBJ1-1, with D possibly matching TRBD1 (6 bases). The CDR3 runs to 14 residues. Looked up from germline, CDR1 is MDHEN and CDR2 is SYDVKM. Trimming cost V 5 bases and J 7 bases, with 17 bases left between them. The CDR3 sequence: CASSRSGHLLEAFF. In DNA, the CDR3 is TGTGCCAGCAGTCGCTCGGGACATCTTCTTGAAGCTTTCTTT.

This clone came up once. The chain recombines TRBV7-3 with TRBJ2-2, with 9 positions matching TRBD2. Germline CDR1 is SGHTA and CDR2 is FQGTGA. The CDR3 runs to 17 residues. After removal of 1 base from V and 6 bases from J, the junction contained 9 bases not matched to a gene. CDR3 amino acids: CASSLRPGLATAGELFF. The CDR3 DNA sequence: TGTGCCAGCAGCTTAAGACCCGGACTAGCGACTGCCGGGGAGCTGTTTTTT.

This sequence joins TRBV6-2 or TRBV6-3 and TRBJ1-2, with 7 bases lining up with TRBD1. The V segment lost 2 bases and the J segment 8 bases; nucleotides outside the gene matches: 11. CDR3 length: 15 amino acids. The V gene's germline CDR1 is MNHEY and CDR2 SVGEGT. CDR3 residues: CASSYGGQHKAGYTF. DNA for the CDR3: TGTGCCAGCAGTTACGGGGGACAGCACAAGGCCGGCTACACCTTC.

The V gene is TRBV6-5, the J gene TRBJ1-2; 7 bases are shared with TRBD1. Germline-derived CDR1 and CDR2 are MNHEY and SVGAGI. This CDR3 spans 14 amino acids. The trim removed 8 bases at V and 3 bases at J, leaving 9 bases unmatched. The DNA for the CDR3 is TGTGCCAGCCGCCCCCCGGGACAGTACTATGGCTACACCTTC. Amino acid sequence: CASRPPGQYYGYTF.

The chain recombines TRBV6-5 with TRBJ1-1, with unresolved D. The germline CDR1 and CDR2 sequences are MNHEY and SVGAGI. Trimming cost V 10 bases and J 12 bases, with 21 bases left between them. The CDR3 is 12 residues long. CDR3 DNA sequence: TGTGCCACCCAAGCACACGCCGGAGGGACTTTCTTT. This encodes CATQAHAGGTFF.

CDR3 residues: CASSPAGTAYEQYF. CDR3 sequence (DNA): TGTGCCAGCTCACCTGCCGGGACAGCCTACGAGCAGTACTTC. This chain links TRBV18 with TRBJ2-7; 7 nucleotides line up with TRBD1. Germline CDR1 reads KGHSH; CDR2 reads LQKENI. The CDR3 consists of 14 residues. V lost 3 bases and J lost 2; bases outside the gene matches: 4.

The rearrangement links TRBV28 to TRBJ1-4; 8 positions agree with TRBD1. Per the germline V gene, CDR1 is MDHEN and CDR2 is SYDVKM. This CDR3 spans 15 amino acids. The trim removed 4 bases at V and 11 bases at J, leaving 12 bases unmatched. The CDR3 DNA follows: TGTGCCAGCAGTTACAGGGGGACCTGGGAGGGGAAACTGTTTTTT. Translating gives CASSYRGTWEGKLFF.

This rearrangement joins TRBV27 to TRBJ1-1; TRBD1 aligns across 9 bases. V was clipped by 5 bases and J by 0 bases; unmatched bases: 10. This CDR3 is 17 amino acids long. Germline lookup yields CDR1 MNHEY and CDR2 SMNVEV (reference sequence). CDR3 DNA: TGTGCCAGCAGTCCAAACGACAGGGGGGATTTGAACACTGAAGCTTTCTTT. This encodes CASSPNDRGDLNTEAFF.

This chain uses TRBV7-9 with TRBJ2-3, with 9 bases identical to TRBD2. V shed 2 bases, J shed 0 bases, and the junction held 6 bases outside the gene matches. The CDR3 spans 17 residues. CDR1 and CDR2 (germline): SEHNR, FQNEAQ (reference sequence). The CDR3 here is CASSLTGLASSTDTQYF. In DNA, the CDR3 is TGTGCCAGCAGCTTAACGGGACTAGCCTCTAGCACAGATACGCAGTATTTT.

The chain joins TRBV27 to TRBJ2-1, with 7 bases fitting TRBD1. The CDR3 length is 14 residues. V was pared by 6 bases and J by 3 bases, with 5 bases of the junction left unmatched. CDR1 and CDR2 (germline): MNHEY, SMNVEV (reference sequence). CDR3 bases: TGTGCCAGCAGCAAACAGGGGAACTACAATGAGCAGTTCTTC. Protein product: CASSKQGNYNEQFF.

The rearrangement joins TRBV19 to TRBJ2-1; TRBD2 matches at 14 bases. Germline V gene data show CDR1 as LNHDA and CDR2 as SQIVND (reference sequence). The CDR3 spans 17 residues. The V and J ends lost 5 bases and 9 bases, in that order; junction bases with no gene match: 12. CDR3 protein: CASSARLAGGPLSEQFF. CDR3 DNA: TGTGCCAGTAGTGCCCGACTAGCGGGAGGGCCGTTGAGTGAGCAGTTCTTC.

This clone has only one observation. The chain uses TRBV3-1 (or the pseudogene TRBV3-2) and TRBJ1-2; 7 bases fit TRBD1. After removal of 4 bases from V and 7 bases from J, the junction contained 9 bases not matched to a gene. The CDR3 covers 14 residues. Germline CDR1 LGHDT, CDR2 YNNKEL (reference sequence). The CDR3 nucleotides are TGTGCCAGCAGCCCCTCGGCAGGGGGTAGTGGCTACACCTTC. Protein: CASSPSAGGSGYTF.

The CDR3 DNA sequence: TGTGCCAGCAGCCAACAGCTGCCCTATGGCTACACCTTC. It is translated as CASSQQLPYGYTF. The chain carries TRBV6-5 and TRBJ1-2; no clear D. The CDR3 runs 13 residues. Trimming shortened V by 6 bases and J by 4 bases, and 12 bases separated the two germline ends. Per the germline V gene, CDR1 is MNHEY and CDR2 is SVGAGI.

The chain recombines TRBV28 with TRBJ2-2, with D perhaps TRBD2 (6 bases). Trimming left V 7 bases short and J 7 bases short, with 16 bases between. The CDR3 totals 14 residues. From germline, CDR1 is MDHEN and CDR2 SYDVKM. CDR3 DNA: TGTGCCAGCATCCGAAGTGGGACTCTCGGGGAGCTGTTTTTT. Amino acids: CASIRSGTLGELFF.

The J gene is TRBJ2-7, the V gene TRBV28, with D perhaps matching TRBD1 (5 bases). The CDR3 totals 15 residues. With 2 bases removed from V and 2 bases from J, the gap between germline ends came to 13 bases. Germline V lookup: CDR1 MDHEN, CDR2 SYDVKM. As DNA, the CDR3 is TGTGCCAGCAGTTTAAGGGCAGGGAACACCTACGAGCAGTACTTC. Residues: CASSLRAGNTYEQYF.

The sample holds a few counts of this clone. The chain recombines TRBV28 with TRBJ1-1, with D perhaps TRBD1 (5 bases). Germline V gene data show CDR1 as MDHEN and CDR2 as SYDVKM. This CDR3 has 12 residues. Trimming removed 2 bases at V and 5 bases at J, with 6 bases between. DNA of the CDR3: TGTGCCAGCAGTTTAAGGGGTACTGAAGCTTTCTTT. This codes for CASSLRGTEAFF.